The present TCR beta chain was sequenced within a study of breast tumors, draining lymph nodes, adjacent tissues. Axillary draining lymph nodes of breast cancer patients supplied the node samples. Study-level points and caveats: Tumors had less TCR diversity than lymph nodes, more than nontumor tissue. Findings are consistent with lymph node origin and intratumoral expansion of most tumor T cells. Luminal-like breast cancer showed significantly higher tumor–nontumor repertoire similarity than basal-like.

Germline V gene sequence: CDR1 SEHNR, CDR2 FQNEAQ (reference sequence). V lost 8 bases and J lost 7, with 11 bases in between. The CDR3 covers 12 residues. MiXCR was run by TCRdb on the multiplex PCR reads, yielding one entry per CDR3 protein. Of some 200,000 distinct CDR3 sequences listed, 31% are singletons. This clonotype was counted at least ten times. Its antigen is undetermined. The chain employs TRBV7-9 and TRBJ2-2, with a weak D call TRBD2 (5 bases). Sample: axillary lymph node tissue. This receptor was taken from a female donor with breast cancer. Some clones in this sample may be carry-over from other donors' samples. The CDR3 DNA is TGTGCCAGCCAGCTGGAGGTCGGGGAGCTGTTTTTT. This codes for CASQLEVGELFF.